A single sample gave rise to the 10 T cell receptor beta chains below, sequenced in a study of immune cell composition in non-small cell lung cancer. TCRdb's copy holds only in-frame clones and misses some; the assay was immunoSEQ multiplex PCR. The repertoire consists of over 4,500 clones, with about three quarters occurring once and the leading ten covering around 11%. The specimen sequenced was lung tumor tissue. The receptors stem from a human donor with non-small cell lung cancer.

The rearrangement joins TRBV6-5 to TRBJ2-1; D unclear. Germline V CDR1 and CDR2: MNHEY, SVGAGI. V was shortened by 7 bases and J by 4 bases, with 11 bases between the two germline ends. CDR3 length: 13 residues. This chain's CDR3 is CASTPSGYNEQFF. In nucleotides, the CDR3 is TGTGCCAGCACCCCCTCAGGTTACAATGAGCAGTTCTTC.

This clone was seen only a few times. The chain couples TRBV13 to TRBJ2-5, with 11 nucleotides matching TRBD1. The trim removed 5 bases at V and 5 bases at J, leaving 4 bases unmatched. In germline, CDR1 is PRHDT, CDR2 FYEKMQ (reference sequence). This CDR3 is 14 amino acids long. The CDR3 region has the DNA TGTGCCAGCAGCAAAGGGACAGGGGGGGAGACCCAGTACTTC. It specifies CASSKGTGGETQYF.

The genes are TRBV7-2 and TRBJ2-1, with D possibly TRBD2 on 5 matching bases. CDR1 and CDR2 from the germline V gene are SGHTA and FQGNSA. Trimming shortened V by 2 bases and J by 0 bases, and 14 bases separated the two germline ends. This CDR3 contains 17 residues. Written as DNA, the CDR3 is TGTGCCAGCAGCTTAAGAGGGTCAAGCTTCTCCTACAATGAGCAGTTCTTC. As protein: CASSLRGSSFSYNEQFF.

The sample holds a few counts of this clone. The chain carries TRBV11-3 and TRBJ2-1, with TRBD2 matching over 11 bases. V shed 4 bases, J shed 1 base, and the junction held 3 bases outside the gene matches. Germline V gene sequence: CDR1 SGHNT, CDR2 YENEEA. The CDR3 consists of 16 residues. CDR3: CASSSRLAGSYNEQFF. In nucleotides, the CDR3 is TGTGCCAGCAGCTCCAGACTAGCGGGATCCTACAATGAGCAGTTCTTC.

V gene TRBV12-2 combines with J gene TRBJ1-4; the table's D call TRBD1 went unverified against the DNA. TRBV12-2 is a listed pseudogene. The length of the CDR3 is 18 residues. CDR3 sequence reads: CASRTEPGTVTTNEKLFF. DNA for the CDR3: TGTGCAAGTCGCACCGAACCGGGGACAGTGACAACTAATGAAAAACTGTTTTTT.

This clone was seen just once. The rearrangement links TRBV7-2 to TRBJ2-1; 14 positions agree with TRBD2. The CDR3 runs 15 residues. The ends lost 3 bases at V and 6 bases at J; junction bases unmatched: 1. Germline V gene lookup returns CDR1 SGHTA and CDR2 FQGNSA. The CDR3 DNA follows: TGTGCCAGCAGCTTGACTAGCGGGAGGGCCAATGAGCAGTTCTTC. It specifies CASSLTSGRANEQFF.

The chain employs TRBV7-9 and TRBJ2-1; 7 bases align to TRBD2. The CDR3 runs to 14 residues. With V trimmed by 0 bases and J by 4 bases, 0 bases remained unmatched. Looked up from germline, CDR1 is SEHNR and CDR2 is FQNEAQ (reference sequence). CDR3 DNA: TGTGCCAGCAGCTTAGCGGGAGGGTACAATGAGCAGTTCTTC. Translating it yields CASSLAGGYNEQFF. Full variable domain (missing parts from reference TRBV7-9 and TRBJ2-1): DTGVSQNPRHKITKRGQNVTFRCDPISEHNRLYWYRQTLGQGPEFLTYFQNEAQLEKSRLLSDRFSAERPKGSFSTLEIQRTEQGDSAMYLCASSLAGGYNEQFFGPGTRLTVL.

The rearrangement links TRBV5-1 to TRBJ2-2; 11 bases are shared with TRBD1. Per germline, CDR1 SGHRS and CDR2 YFSETQ. The V and J ends lost 4 bases and 1 base, in that order; junction bases with no gene match: 3. The CDR3 has 16 amino acids. CDR3 region: CASSRDRGMNTGELFF. CDR3 in DNA: TGCGCCAGCAGCCGGGACAGGGGGATGAACACCGGGGAGCTGTTTTTT.

Only one count was recorded for this clone. In the same sample, other DNA sequences code for this CDR3. This chain connects TRBV2 to TRBJ2-1; maybe TRBD2 (5 bases). Per the germline V gene, CDR1 is SNHLY and CDR2 is FYNNEI. This CDR3 has 13 amino acids. V lost 6 bases, J lost 1 base, and 7 bases lay in between. The CDR3 loop is CASSPGSYNEQFF. In DNA, the CDR3 is TGTGCCAGCAGCCCGGGGTCCTACAATGAGCAGTTCTTC.

This chain uses TRBV10-3 with TRBJ2-2; D may be TRBD2 (5 bases). The CDR3 has 14 amino acids. Germline loops: CDR1 ENHRY, CDR2 SYGVKD. V lost 3 bases, J lost 5 bases, and 10 bases lay in between. The CDR3 loop reads CAISERERTGELFF. For the CDR3, the DNA is TGTGCCATCAGTGAACGGGAACGGACCGGGGAGCTGTTTTTT.